One sample yielded the 9 T cell receptor beta chains listed below, sequenced in a study of T cell responses to AZD1222 COVID-19 vaccine. The repertoire was sequenced with immunoSEQ multiplex PCR; TCRdb's copy has only in-frame clones and lacks some. Here the sample spans roughly 150,000 clones, about 91% being singletons. The material was peripheral blood, obtained on day 0 of AZD1222 vaccination. All receptors derive from an adult in good health.

The rearrangement joins TRBV28 to TRBJ2-1; 11 bases align to TRBD2. Germline trimming cut 6 bases from V and 7 bases from J; bases unmatched to any gene: 11. In germline, CDR1 is MDHEN, CDR2 SYDVKM. This CDR3 spans 16 amino acids. The CDR3 DNA reads as TGTGCCAGCAGCCCAGTAGCGGGAGGGCCATGGAATGAGCAGTTCTTC. This codes for CASSPVAGGPWNEQFF. The full variable domain, its missing parts supplied by reference TRBV28 and TRBJ2-1, is DVKVTQSSRYLVKRTGEKVFLECVQDMDHENMFWYRQDPGLGLRLIYFSYDVKMKEKGDIPEGYSVSREKKERFSLILESASTNQTSMYLCASSPVAGGPWNEQFFGPGTRLTVL.

The genes are TRBV28 and TRBJ1-2; the D gene is possibly TRBD1 (6 bases). The germline CDR1 and CDR2 sequences are MDHEN and SYDVKM. The CDR3 sequence is 14 residues long. Trimming took off 8 bases at V and 0 bases at J, with 13 bases between the two ends. DNA of the CDR3: TGTGCCAGCGTTCGAGGGGGGCCTAACTATGGCTACACCTTC. Encoded protein: CASVRGGPNYGYTF.

V usage is TRBV13 and J usage is TRBJ2-1, with a tentative D call TRBD2 (7 bases). CDR1 is PRHDT, CDR2 FYEKMQ, per germline (reference sequence). The CDR3 consists of 16 residues. V lost 5 bases and J lost 10, with 24 bases in between. The CDR3 region is CASSPGGGPRRGEQFF. DNA for the CDR3: TGTGCCAGCAGCCCGGGGGGTGGGCCCCGGAGGGGGGAGCAGTTCTTC. The entire variable domain, with the rest obtained from reference TRBV13 and TRBJ2-1, is as follows: AAGVIQSPRHLIKEKRETATLKCYPIPRHDTVYWYQQGPGQDPQFLISFYEKMQSDKGSIPDRFSAQQFSDYHSELNMSSLELGDSALYFCASSPGGGPRRGEQFFGPGTRLTVL.

The chain employs TRBV5-4 and TRBJ2-2, with TRBD2 as a possible D gene (5 bases). Between the trimmed V and J ends, which lost 4 bases and 9 bases, there was a span of 16 bases. CDR3 length: 14 residues. Per the germline V gene, CDR1 is SGHNT and CDR2 is YYREEE (reference sequence). The CDR3 nucleotides read TGTGCCAGCAGCCCCGGAGGAAGGACCAGGGAGCTGTTTTTT. This codes for CASSPGGRTRELFF.

This clone has more than one count but fewer than ten. The rearrangement uses TRBV28 and TRBJ1-1; D possibly corresponds to TRBD1 (5 bases). V lost 2 bases and J 6 bases, leaving 13 bases between the germline ends. CDR1 and CDR2 (germline): MDHEN, SYDVKM. CDR3 length: 14 residues. Here the CDR3 reads CASSLTGPNAEAFF. The CDR3 region has the DNA TGTGCCAGCAGTTTAACGGGGCCCAACGCTGAAGCTTTCTTT.

The chain couples TRBV2 to TRBJ2-5; TRBD2 matches 8 bases. In germline, CDR1 is SNHLY, CDR2 FYNNEI. The CDR3 is 15 amino acids. V was clipped by 4 bases and J by 4 bases; unmatched bases: 8. CDR3 DNA sequence: TGTGCCAGCAGTGGTAGCGGGGCGTCGGTAGAGACCCAGTACTTC. Translated: CASSGSGASVETQYF.

DNA for the CDR3: TGTGCCAGCAGTACTCACAGGGGGCGGACTGAAGCTTTCTTT. Amino acid sequence: CASSTHRGRTEAFF. This chain joins TRBV6-5 and TRBJ1-1, with TRBD1 matching 9 bases. The CDR3 covers 14 residues. Germline V gives CDR1 MNHEY, CDR2 SVGAGI. The V gene end was trimmed by 5 bases and the J gene end by 5 bases; junction bases not matched to a gene: 6.

This clone appeared once. V usage is TRBV24-1 and J usage is TRBJ1-2; tentatively, D is TRBD1 (5 bases). CDR3 length equals 15 residues. Germline V gives CDR1 KGHDR, CDR2 SFDVKD. V was cut by 5 bases and J by 3 bases, with 15 bases left in between. The CDR3 sequence: CATSAGNRRDYGYTF. The CDR3 region has the DNA TGTGCCACCAGTGCCGGAAACAGGAGGGACTATGGCTACACCTTC.

The CDR3 DNA follows: TGCAGTGCTAGTACTCCTCGGGACAGGGTGAACGAGCAGTACTTC. The encoded protein is CSASTPRDRVNEQYF. The genes are TRBV20-1 and TRBJ2-7, with 9 bases matching TRBD1. Looked up from germline, CDR1 is DFQATT and CDR2 is SNEGSKA (reference sequence). V was pared by 3 bases and J by 5 bases, with 11 bases of the junction left unmatched. This CDR3 has 15 residues.